The source of this TCR beta chain is a study of cytomegalovirus exposure and HLA in healthy donors. Looking at the study overall: From approximately 170 million T cells, an earlier analysis saw around 120 million unique TCR beta sequences.

A note on this clone: Its specificity is not known.

The PCR employed 60 Vbeta primers together with 13 Jbeta primers. Profiling relied on immunoSEQ multiplex PCR, and the TCRdb table lists in-frame clones only, not all of them. Here the sample spans some 150,000 clones, 72% being singletons. In germline, CDR1 is MNHEY, CDR2 SVGAGI. CDR3 length: 14 residues. V lost 6 bases, J lost 3 bases, and 15 bases lay in between. Study conclusions and caveats: With high specificity and sensitivity, the classifier reportedly diagnosed cytomegalovirus status. The investigators catalogued 150 to 200 TCR beta chains as cytomegalovirus-associated.

Donors had nominal health at sampling but likely had unrecorded immune exposures. The sample comprised PBMCs. This sequence originates from a man aged 45-65 years in good health and CMV-seropositive. The chain recombines TRBV6-5 with TRBJ2-7; possible D gene TRBD1, 6 bases. CDR3 amino acids: CASRSPTGFYEQYF. CDR3 bases: TGTGCCAGCAGATCGCCCACAGGGTTCTACGAGCAGTACTTC.